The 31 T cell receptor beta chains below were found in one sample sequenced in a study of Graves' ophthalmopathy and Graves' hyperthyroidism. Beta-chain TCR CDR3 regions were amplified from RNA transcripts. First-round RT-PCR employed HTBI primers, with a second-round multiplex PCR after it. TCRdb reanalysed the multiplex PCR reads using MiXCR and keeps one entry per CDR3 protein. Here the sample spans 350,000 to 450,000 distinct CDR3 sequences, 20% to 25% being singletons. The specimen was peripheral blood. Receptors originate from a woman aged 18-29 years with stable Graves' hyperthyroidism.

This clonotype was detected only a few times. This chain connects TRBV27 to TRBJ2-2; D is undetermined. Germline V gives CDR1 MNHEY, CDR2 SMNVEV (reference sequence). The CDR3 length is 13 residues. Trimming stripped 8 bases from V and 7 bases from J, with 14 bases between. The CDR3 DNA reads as TGTGCCAGCCGCCTACTCTCCAGCGGGGAGCTGTTTTTT. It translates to CASRLLSSGELFF.

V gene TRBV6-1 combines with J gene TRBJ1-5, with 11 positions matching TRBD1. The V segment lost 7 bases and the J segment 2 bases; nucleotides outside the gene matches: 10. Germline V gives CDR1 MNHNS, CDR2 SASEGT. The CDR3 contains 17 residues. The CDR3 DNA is TGTGCCAGCACCTCGGGACAGGGGGTTAGGGGCAATCAGCCCCAGCATTTT. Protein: CASTSGQGVRGNQPQHF.

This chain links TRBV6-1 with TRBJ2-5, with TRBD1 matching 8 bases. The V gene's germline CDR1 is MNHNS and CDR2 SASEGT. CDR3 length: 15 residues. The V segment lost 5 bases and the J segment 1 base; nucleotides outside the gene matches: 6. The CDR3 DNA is TGTGCCAGCAGTATAACCGGGACAGGCCAAGAGACCCAGTACTTC. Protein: CASSITGTGQETQYF.

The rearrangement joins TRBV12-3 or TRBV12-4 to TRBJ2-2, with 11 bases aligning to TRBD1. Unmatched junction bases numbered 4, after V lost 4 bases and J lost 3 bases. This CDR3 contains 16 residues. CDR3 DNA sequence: TGTGCCAGCAGTTCGGTGGGACAGGGGGACACCGGGGAGCTGTTTTTT. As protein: CASSSVGQGDTGELFF.

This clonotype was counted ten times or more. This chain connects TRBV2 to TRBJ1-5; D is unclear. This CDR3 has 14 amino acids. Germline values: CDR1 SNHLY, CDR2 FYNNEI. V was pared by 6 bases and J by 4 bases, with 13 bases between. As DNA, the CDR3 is TGTGCCAGCAGAAAACCTGACGGGAATCAGCCCCAGCATTTT. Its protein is CASRKPDGNQPQHF.

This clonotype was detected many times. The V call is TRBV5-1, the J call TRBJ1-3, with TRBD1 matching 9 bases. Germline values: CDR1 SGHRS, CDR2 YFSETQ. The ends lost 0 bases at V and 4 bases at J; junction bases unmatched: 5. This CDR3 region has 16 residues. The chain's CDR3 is CASSLAGTGLGNTIYF. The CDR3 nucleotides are TGCGCCAGCAGCTTGGCTGGGACAGGGCTCGGAAACACCATATATTTT.

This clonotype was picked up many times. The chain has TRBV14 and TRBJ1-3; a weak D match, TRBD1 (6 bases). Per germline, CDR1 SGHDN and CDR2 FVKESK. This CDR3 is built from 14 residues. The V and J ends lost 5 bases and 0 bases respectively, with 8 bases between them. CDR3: CASSWDNSGNTIYF. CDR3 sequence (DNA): TGTGCCAGCAGCTGGGACAACTCTGGAAACACCATATATTTT.

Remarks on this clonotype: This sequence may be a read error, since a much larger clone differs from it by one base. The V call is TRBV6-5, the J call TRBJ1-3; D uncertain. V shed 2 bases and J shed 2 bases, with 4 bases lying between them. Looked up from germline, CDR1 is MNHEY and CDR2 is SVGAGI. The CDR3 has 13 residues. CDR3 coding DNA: TGTGCCAGCAGTTACGCGGCTGGAAACACCATATATTTT. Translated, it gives CASSYAAGNTIYF.

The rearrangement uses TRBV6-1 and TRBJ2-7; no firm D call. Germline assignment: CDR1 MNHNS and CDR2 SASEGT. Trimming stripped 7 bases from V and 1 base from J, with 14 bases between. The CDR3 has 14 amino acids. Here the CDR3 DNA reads TGTGCCAGCATTCCGTCGGGCAGGTCCTACGAGCAGTACTTC. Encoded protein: CASIPSGRSYEQYF.

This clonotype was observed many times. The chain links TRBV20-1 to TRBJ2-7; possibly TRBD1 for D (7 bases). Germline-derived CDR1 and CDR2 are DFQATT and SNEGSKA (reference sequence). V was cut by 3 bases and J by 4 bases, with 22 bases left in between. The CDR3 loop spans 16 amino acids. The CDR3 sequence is CSARGGSGQRPYEQYF. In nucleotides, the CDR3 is TGCAGTGCTAGGGGGGGATCGGGACAGAGGCCTTACGAGCAGTACTTC.

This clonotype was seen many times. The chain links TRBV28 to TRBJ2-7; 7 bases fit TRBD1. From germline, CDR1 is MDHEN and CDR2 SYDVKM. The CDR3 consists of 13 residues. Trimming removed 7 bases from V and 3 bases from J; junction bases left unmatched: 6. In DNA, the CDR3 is TGTGCCAGCAAGGGGGCAGGGGGCTACGAGCAGTACTTC. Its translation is CASKGAGGYEQYF.

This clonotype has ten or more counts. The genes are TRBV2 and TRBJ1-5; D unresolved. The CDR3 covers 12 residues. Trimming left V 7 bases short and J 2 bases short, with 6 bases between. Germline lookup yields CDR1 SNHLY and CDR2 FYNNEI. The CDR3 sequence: CASTGGNQPQHF. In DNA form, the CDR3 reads TGTGCCAGCACCGGGGGCAATCAGCCCCAGCATTTT.

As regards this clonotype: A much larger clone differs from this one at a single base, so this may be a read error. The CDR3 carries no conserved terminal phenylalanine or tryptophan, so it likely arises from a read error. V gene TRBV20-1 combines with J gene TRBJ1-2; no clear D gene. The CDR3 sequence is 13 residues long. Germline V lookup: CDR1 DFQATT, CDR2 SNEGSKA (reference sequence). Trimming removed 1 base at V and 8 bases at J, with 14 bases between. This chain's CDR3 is CSARVLAVDGYTV. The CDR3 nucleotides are TGCAGTGCTAGAGTTCTTGCGGTTGACGGCTACACCGTC.

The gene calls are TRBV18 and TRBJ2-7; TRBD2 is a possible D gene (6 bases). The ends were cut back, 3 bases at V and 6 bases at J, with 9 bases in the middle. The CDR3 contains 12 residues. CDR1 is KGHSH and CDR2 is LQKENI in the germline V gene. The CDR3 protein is CASSPEGSEQYF. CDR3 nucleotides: TGTGCCAGCTCACCGGAGGGGTCCGAGCAGTACTTC.

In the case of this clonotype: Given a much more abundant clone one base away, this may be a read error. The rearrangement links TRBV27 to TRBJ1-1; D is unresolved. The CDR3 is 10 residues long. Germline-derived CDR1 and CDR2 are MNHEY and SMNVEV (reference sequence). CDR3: CVGKNTEAFF. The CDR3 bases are TGTGTAGGGAAGAACACTGAAGCTTTCTTT.

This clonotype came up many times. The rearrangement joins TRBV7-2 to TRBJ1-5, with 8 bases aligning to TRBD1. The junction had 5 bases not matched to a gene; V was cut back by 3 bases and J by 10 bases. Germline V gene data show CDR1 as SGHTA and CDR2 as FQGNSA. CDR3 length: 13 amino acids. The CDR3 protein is CASSFPDRGPQHF. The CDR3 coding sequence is TGTGCCAGCAGCTTCCCTGACAGGGGCCCCCAGCATTTT. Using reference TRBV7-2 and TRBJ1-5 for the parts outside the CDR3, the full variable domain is GAGVSQSPSNKVTEKGKDVELRCDPISGHTALYWYRQSLGQGLEFLIYFQGNSAPDKSGLPSDRFSAERTGGSVSTLTIQRTQQEDSAVYLCASSFPDRGPQHFGDGTRLSIL.

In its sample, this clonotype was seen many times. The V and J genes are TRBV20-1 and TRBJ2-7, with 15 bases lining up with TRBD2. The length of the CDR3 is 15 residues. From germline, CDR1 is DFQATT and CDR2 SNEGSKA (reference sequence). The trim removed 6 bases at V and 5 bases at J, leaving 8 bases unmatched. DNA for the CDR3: TGCAGTGCCCGGACTAGCGGGAGGGCCTTGAACGAGCAGTACTTC. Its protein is CSARTSGRALNEQYF.

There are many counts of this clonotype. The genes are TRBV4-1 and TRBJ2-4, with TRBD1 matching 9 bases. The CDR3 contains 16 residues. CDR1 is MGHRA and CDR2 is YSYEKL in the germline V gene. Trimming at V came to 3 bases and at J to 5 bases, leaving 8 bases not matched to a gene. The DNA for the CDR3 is TGCGCCAGCAGCCATCCCTGGGGGGACAGGGAAAACATTCAGTACTTC. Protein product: CASSHPWGDRENIQYF.

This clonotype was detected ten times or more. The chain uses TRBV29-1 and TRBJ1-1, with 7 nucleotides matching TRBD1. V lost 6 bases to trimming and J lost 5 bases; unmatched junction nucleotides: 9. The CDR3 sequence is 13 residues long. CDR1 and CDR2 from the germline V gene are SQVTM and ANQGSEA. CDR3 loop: CSVKQGFGTEAFF. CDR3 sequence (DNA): TGCAGCGTGAAACAGGGGTTTGGGACTGAAGCTTTCTTT.

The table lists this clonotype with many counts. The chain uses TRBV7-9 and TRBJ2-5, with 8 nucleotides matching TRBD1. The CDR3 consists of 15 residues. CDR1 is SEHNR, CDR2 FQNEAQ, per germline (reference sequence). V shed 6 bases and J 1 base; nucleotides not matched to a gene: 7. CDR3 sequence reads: CASSPRDRLQETQYF. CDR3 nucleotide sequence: TGTGCCAGCAGTCCGAGGGACAGGCTCCAAGAGACCCAGTACTTC.

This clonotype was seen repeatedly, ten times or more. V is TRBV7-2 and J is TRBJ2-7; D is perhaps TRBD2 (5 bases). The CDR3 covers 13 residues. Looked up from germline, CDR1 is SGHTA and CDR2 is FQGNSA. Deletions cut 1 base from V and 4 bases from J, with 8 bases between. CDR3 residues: CASSLVGIYEQYF. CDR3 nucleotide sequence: TGTGCCAGCAGCTTAGTCGGGATATACGAGCAGTACTTC. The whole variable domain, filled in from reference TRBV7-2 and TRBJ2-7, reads GAGVSQSPSNKVTEKGKDVELRCDPISGHTALYWYRQSLGQGLEFLIYFQGNSAPDKSGLPSDRFSAERTGGSVSTLTIQRTQQEDSAVYLCASSLVGIYEQYFGPGTRLTVT.

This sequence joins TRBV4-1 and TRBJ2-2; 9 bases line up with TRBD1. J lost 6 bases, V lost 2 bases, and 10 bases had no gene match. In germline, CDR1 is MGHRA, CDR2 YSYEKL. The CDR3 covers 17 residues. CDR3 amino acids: CASSQTTGTGMAGELFF. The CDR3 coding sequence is TGCGCCAGCAGCCAAACAACCGGGACAGGGATGGCCGGGGAGCTGTTTTTT.

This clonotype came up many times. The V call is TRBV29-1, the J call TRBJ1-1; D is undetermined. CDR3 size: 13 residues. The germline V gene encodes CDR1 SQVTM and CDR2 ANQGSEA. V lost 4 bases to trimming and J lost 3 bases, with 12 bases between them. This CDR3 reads CSVAQEADTEAFF. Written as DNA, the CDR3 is TGCAGCGTTGCACAAGAGGCGGACACTGAAGCTTTCTTT.

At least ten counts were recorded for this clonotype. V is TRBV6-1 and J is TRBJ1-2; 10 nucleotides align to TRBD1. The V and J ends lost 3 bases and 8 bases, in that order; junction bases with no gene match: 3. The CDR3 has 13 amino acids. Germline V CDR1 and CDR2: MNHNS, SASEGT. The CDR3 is CASSEGTGDGYTF. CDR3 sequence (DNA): TGTGCCAGCAGTGAGGGGACAGGGGACGGCTACACCTTC.

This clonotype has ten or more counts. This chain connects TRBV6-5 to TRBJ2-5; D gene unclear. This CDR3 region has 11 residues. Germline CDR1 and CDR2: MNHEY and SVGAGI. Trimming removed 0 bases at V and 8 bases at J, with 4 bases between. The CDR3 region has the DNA TGTGCCAGCAGTTACTCGACAACCCAGTACTTC. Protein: CASSYSTTQYF.

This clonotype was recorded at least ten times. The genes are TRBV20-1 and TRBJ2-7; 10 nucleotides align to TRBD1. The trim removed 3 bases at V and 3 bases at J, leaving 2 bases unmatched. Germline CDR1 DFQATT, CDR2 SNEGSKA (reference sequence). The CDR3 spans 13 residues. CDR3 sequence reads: CSASRDRGYEQYF. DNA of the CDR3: TGCAGTGCTAGCCGGGACAGGGGCTACGAGCAGTACTTC.

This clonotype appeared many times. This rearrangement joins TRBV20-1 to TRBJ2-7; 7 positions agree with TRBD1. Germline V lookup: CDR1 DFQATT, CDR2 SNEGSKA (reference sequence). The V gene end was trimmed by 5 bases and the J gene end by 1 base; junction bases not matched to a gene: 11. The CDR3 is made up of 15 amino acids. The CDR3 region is CSAHTPGQQSYEQYF. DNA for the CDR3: TGCAGTGCTCACACCCCGGGACAGCAATCCTACGAGCAGTACTTC.

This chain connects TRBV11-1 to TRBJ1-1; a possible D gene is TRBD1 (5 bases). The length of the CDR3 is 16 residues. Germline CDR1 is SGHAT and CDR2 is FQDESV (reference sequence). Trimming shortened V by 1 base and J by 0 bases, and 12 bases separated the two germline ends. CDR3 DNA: TGTGCCAGCAGCTTAGGGGGCCCGCCTATGAACACTGAAGCTTTCTTT. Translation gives CASSLGGPPMNTEAFF. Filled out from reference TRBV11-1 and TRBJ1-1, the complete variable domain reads EAEVAQSPRYKITEKSQAVAFWCDPISGHATLYWYRQILGQGPELLVQFQDESVVDDSQLPKDRFSAERLKGVDSTLKIQPAELGDSAMYLCASSLGGPPMNTEAFFGQGTRLTVV.

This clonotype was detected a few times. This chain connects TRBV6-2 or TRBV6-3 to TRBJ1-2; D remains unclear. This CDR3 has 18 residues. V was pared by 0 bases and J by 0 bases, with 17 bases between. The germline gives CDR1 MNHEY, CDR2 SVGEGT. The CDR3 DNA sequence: TGTGCCAGCAGTTACTCGAGGAGCAGTTCGACGACTAACTATGGCTACACCTTC. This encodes CASSYSRSSSTTNYGYTF.

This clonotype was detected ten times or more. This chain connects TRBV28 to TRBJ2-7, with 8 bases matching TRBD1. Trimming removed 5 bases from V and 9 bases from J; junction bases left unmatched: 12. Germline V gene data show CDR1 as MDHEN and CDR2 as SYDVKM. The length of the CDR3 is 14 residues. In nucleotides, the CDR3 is TGTGCCAGCAGTCCAAACACCCAGGGGGCTGGGCAGTACTTC. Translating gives CASSPNTQGAGQYF.

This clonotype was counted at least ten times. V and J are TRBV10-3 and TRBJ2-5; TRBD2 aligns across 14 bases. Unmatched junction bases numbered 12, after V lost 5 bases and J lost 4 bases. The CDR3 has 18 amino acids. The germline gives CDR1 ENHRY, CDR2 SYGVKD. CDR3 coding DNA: TGTGCCATCAGTTTCTCAACCGGGACTAGCGGGAGTACAGAGACCCAGTACTTC. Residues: CAISFSTGTSGSTETQYF.